Given below is one T cell receptor beta chain in context. Its specificity is unknown. The CDR3 spans 14 residues. Germline V CDR1 and CDR2: MNHNY, SVGAGI (reference sequence). The trim removed 2 bases at V and 3 bases at J, leaving 0 bases unmatched. Repertoires were generated with immunoSEQ multiplex PCR, while TCRdb's copy carries only in-frame clones and drops some. The sample lists about 150,000 clones, roughly 90% seen once, with around 20% in the top ten. The donors were in the approximately 130-subject validation cohort, distinct from the roughly 700-subject first cohort. This specimen belongs to a study of cytomegalovirus exposure and HLA in healthy donors. The overall study: The roughly 700 first-cohort repertoires shared a platform with the 130 or so validation repertoires, as reported in a later analysis. Study-level findings and limits: Most TCR sequences were uncommon, yet certain public TCRs appeared in many donors. It was about 180 TCR beta chains that were listed as cytomegalovirus-associated.

The sample comprised PBMCs. This clonotype was sampled from a man younger than 35 in good health and CMV-seropositive. The rearrangement uses TRBV6-6 and TRBJ1-1; 10 nucleotides match TRBD1. Here the CDR3 reads CASSYGTGDTEAFF. In DNA form, the CDR3 reads TGTGCCAGCAGTTACGGGACAGGGGACACTGAAGCTTTCTTT.